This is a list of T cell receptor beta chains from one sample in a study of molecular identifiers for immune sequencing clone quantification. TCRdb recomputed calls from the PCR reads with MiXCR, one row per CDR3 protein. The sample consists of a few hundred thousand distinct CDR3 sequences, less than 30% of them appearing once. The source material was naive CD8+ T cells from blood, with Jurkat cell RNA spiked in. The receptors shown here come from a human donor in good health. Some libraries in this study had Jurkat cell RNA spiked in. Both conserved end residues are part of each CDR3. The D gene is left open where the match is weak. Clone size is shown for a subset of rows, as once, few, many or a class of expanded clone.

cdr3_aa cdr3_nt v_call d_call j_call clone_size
CASSEAPDTQYF TGTGCCAGCAGCGAAGCCCCGGATACGCAGTATTTT TRBV9 - TRBJ2-3 many
CSVEDRVSPGTLHF TGCAGCGTTGAAGATCGGGTTTCCCCAGGGACCCTCCACTTT TRBV29-1 - TRBJ1-6 many
CASSSRTGMDYGYTF TGTGCCAGCAGTTCCCGGACAGGGATGGACTATGGCTACACCTTC TRBV2 TRBD1 TRBJ1-2 few
CASSFKRDSYEQYF TGTGCCAGCAGTTTTAAGCGGGACTCCTACGAGCAGTACTTC TRBV28 TRBD2 TRBJ2-7 few
CASGSGGAGIYEQYF TGTGCTAGTGGTTCGGGGGGCGCTGGTATCTACGAGCAGTACTTC TRBV12-5 - TRBJ2-7 -
CASSQDKGALKNGYTF TGCGCCAGCAGCCAAGACAAGGGAGCGCTTAAGAATGGCTACACCTTC TRBV4-3 - TRBJ1-2 many
CASSFGRAGGDEQFF TGTGCCAGCAGCTTCGGGCGAGCGGGAGGGGATGAGCAGTTCTTC TRBV3-1 TRBD2 TRBJ2-1 -
CASSLVSSQETQYF TGTGCCAGCAGCTTAGTTAGCAGCCAAGAGACCCAGTACTTC TRBV11-2 - TRBJ2-5 few
CASSSRPNEQFF TGTGCCAGCAGTTCCCGTCCGAATGAGCAGTTCTTC TRBV12-3/TRBV12-4 - TRBJ2-1 -
CASSLRSRYSETQYF TGTGCCAGCAGCTTACGAAGTCGGTATTCCGAGACCCAGTACTTC TRBV7-9 - TRBJ2-5 many
CASSFHSTGRSEAFF TGTGCCAGCAGTTTCCACTCGACAGGAAGGTCTGAAGCTTTCTTT TRBV28 - TRBJ1-1 many
CASSLGIPLHF TGTGCCAGCAGTTTAGGCATACCCCTCCACTTT TRBV28 - TRBJ1-6 few
CASSQGDRGSSYGYTF TGCGCCAGCAGCCAGGGGGACAGGGGATCTTCCTATGGCTACACCTTC TRBV4-3 TRBD1 TRBJ1-2 -
CASSLFGGQETQYF TGCGCCAGCAGCTTATTCGGGGGCCAAGAGACCCAGTACTTC TRBV5-1 - TRBJ2-5 many
CASSQVGTREQYF TGCGCCAGCAGCCAAGTCGGGACGCGGGAGCAGTACTTC TRBV4-1 - TRBJ2-7 -
CAIRETSGEQSTDTQYF TGTGCTATTCGTGAGACTAGCGGGGAACAAAGCACAGATACGCAGTATTTT TRBV12-3/TRBV12-4 TRBD2 TRBJ2-3 few
CASNRGDYGYTF TGTGCCAGTAATAGAGGGGACTATGGCTACACCTTC TRBV19 - TRBJ1-2 many
CASSQGFGHTEAFF TGCGCCAGCAGCCAAGGTTTCGGGCACACTGAAGCTTTCTTT TRBV4-1 - TRBJ1-1 few